These T cell receptor beta chains were read from a single sample in a study of blood T cell repertoires in COVID-19. Sequencing was performed with immunoSEQ multiplex PCR; in TCRdb, only in-frame clones are kept and a portion is missing. The sample has 110,000 to 150,000 clones; around 86% are singletons. The sample consisted of PBMCs or T cells enriched from blood (not recorded which). The origin of the receptors is a man aged 45 to 65 who had recovered from COVID-19. Both conserved end residues are part of each CDR3. The D gene is left open where the match is weak. Where a row states a size, it is once, few, many or the class of an expanded clone; other rows omit it.

D gene	V gene	J gene	clone size	CDR3 DNA	CDR3 protein
-	TRBV5-1	TRBJ1-1	-	TGCGCCAGCAGCCTAGGCACAGGGAACACTGAAGCTTTCTTT	CASSLGTGNTEAFF
TRBD2	TRBV6-2/TRBV6-3	TRBJ2-3	-	TGTGCCAGCAGTTTGACTAGCGGGGGACTCACGGATACGCAGTATTTT	CASSLTSGGLTDTQYF
-	TRBV27	TRBJ1-6	once	TGTGCCAGCAGTTTCCCAGTATATAATTCACCCCTCCACTTT	CASSFPVYNSPLHF
-	TRBV11-2	TRBJ2-2	-	TGTGCCAGCAGCTTGACAGGTGGCGGCACCGGGGAGCTGTTTTTT	CASSLTGGGTGELFF
-	TRBV10-3	TRBJ1-4	-	TGTGCCATCAGTGAGTCGGAGCCAAATGAAAAACTGTTTTTT	CAISESEPNEKLFF
-	TRBV5-6	TRBJ2-1	-	TGTGCCAGCAGCCGGATATTAGGGGGTGAGCAGTTCTTC	CASSRILGGEQFF
-	TRBV28	TRBJ1-2	few	TGTGCCAGCAGTTCCCAACAGGGATCCTATGGCTACACCTTC	CASSSQQGSYGYTF
-	TRBV7-3	TRBJ2-1	few	TGTGCCAGCAGCTACCGAGGCGACGATGAGCAGTTCTTC	CASSYRGDDEQFF
-	TRBV27	TRBJ1-2	-	TGTGCCAGCAGTTCATCCGACAGGCCTCCGAGCTACACCTTC	CASSSSDRPPSYTF
-	TRBV21-1	TRBJ1-5	-	TGTGCCAGCAGCAAAAACAGGGAGAGTCAGCCCCAGCATTTT	CASSKNRESQPQHF
-	TRBV28	TRBJ1-2	-	TGTGCCAGCACCTCGGGGGGCGGCGGCTACACCTTC	CASTSGGGGYTF
TRBD1	TRBV28	TRBJ2-7	-	TGTGCCAGCAGTTTCACCGGGACAGGGACCTCCTACGAGCAGTACTTC	CASSFTGTGTSYEQYF
TRBD2	TRBV7-2	TRBJ2-7	-	TGTGCCAGCACCCCCCGGACTAGCTCCTACGAGCAGTACTTC	CASTPRTSSYEQYF
-	TRBV3-1/TRBV3-2	TRBJ1-2	-	TGTGCCAGCAGCCAAGTTTTATGGAGTCTGGGGAGGGACTATGGCTACACCTTC	CASSQVLWSLGRDYGYTF
-	TRBV7-9	TRBJ1-6	-	TGTGCCAGCAGCCAGACATATAATTCACCCCTCCACTTT	CASSQTYNSPLHF
-	TRBV14	TRBJ2-7	-	TGTGCCAGCAGCCAGGGCGGGCTATCCTACGAGCAGTACTTC	CASSQGGLSYEQYF
TRBD1	TRBV3-1/TRBV3-2	TRBJ2-5	-	TGTGCCAGCAGCCAAGATCACCAGGGGGTAAAGACCCAGTACTTC	CASSQDHQGVKTQYF
-	TRBV11-3	TRBJ2-5	-	TGTGCCAGCAGCCCGGGGCAGGGGGAGACCCAGTACTTC	CASSPGQGETQYF
TRBD2	TRBV3-1/TRBV3-2	TRBJ2-5	once	TGTGCCAGCAGCCGGCGGGGGGAAGGGGACCAAGAGACCCAGTACTTC	CASSRRGEGDQETQYF
TRBD2	TRBV3-1/TRBV3-2	TRBJ2-1	-	TGTGCCAGCAGCTCGGGACTAGCGGGGGGGCCTAGTCAACGTGAGCAGTTCTTC	CASSSGLAGGPSQREQFF
-	TRBV11-3	TRBJ1-6	-	TGTGCCAGCAGCTTAGGTTGGGCGGGGATGCCTCATTCACCCCTCCACTTT	CASSLGWAGMPHSPLHF
TRBD1	TRBV29-1	TRBJ1-2	-	TGCAGCGTCACCCAGGGGGAGCCCGGCTACACCTTC	CSVTQGEPGYTF
TRBD1	TRBV4-3	TRBJ1-3	-	TGCGCCAGCAGCCAAGACCCGGGACAGGGAGGTTCAGGAAACACCATATATTTT	CASSQDPGQGGSGNTIYF
-	TRBV6-2/TRBV6-3	TRBJ2-5	-	TGTGCCAGCAGTTACCGAGGAGGGCCGTGGGAGACCCAGTACTTC	CASSYRGGPWETQYF
-	TRBV2	TRBJ1-1	-	TGTGCCACCAACGTGGCGGGAGGGGCGAACACTGAAGCTTTCTTT	CATNVAGGANTEAFF
-	TRBV28	TRBJ2-7	-	TGTGCCAGCAGAGTATTAGAGGGACTCAGCTACGAGCAGTACTTC	CASRVLEGLSYEQYF
TRBD1	TRBV19	TRBJ1-3	-	TGTGCCAGTAAAAGACAGGGGAGCGGAAACACCATATATTTT	CASKRQGSGNTIYF
TRBD1	TRBV9	TRBJ1-2	-	TGTGCCAGCAGCCGGGACAGCTCGCGTCGGGGCTATGGCTACACCTTC	CASSRDSSRRGYGYTF
-	TRBV9	TRBJ1-2	-	TGTGCCAGCAGCGTAGGACTAGGTGAGGCGGATGGCTACACCTTC	CASSVGLGEADGYTF
-	TRBV7-9	TRBJ1-3	-	TGTGCCAGCAGCATAAACCCAAGCATGGCAGGGGCTGGAAACACCATATATTTT	CASSINPSMAGAGNTIYF
-	TRBV5-6	TRBJ1-6	once	TGTGCCAGCTACAGCGGGGGTAGACATTCACCCCTCCACTTT	CASYSGGRHSPLHF
-	TRBV19	TRBJ2-7	-	TGTGCCAGTAGATCCCTCTCCTACGAGCAGTACTTC	CASRSLSYEQYF
TRBD1	TRBV28	TRBJ1-3	-	TGTGCCAGCAGTCCCAAAGGGGGCGCAGCAGGGGGAAACACCATATATTTT	CASSPKGGAAGGNTIYF
-	TRBV28	TRBJ1-2	-	TGTGCCAGCAGCCTAGTGGGGGGGCTTGGCTACACCTTC	CASSLVGGLGYTF
TRBD2	TRBV9	TRBJ2-1	-	TGTGCCAGCAGCGTTAGCGGGGGCGTCTACAATGAGCAGTTCTTC	CASSVSGGVYNEQFF
-	TRBV7-3	TRBJ2-3	-	TGTGCCAGCAGCTTAAGGCGGGCCACCCCAGATACGCAGTATTTT	CASSLRRATPDTQYF
-	TRBV28	TRBJ2-1	-	TGTGCCAGCAGTTTAGGAGTAGTCGGCAGGGTGAATGAGCAGTTCTTC	CASSLGVVGRVNEQFF
-	TRBV3-1/TRBV3-2	TRBJ1-2	-	TGTGCCAGCAGCCAAGGGACAGCCTATGGCTACACCTTC	CASSQGTAYGYTF
-	TRBV5-5	TRBJ2-7	-	TGTGCCAGCAGACGATCTACAGGCGATAGCTCCTACGAGCAGTACTTC	CASRRSTGDSSYEQYF
TRBD1	TRBV6-5	TRBJ2-1	-	TGTGCCAGCAGTCCTCGGACAGGCACTTACAATGAGCAGTTCTTC	CASSPRTGTYNEQFF
TRBD1	TRBV7-3	TRBJ1-1	-	TGTGCCAGCAGCTTATTCAGGGGGCATGAAGCTTTCTTT	CASSLFRGHEAFF
TRBD2	TRBV24-1	TRBJ2-5	-	TGTGCCACCAGTGATTTGGGGGCTAGCGGGGAGACCCAGTACTTC	CATSDLGASGETQYF
TRBD1	TRBV27	TRBJ1-6	-	TGTGCCAGCAGATACGGTGACAGGGGAAATTCACCCCTCCACTTT	CASRYGDRGNSPLHF
-	TRBV7-2	TRBJ2-2	-	TGTGCCAGCAGCTTATTGCGAGGGCCCGGGGAGCTGTTTTTT	CASSLLRGPGELFF
-	TRBV4-3	TRBJ1-2	-	TGCGCCAGCAGCCGTAATCGGGGCTATGGCTACACCTTC	CASSRNRGYGYTF
TRBD1	TRBV7-9	TRBJ1-2	-	TGTGCCAGCAGCATGACAGGGCTAAGCTTCTATGGCTACACCTTC	CASSMTGLSFYGYTF
TRBD2	TRBV5-1	TRBJ2-7	-	TGCGCCAGCAGCTCGTCCCCTAGCGGGAGGGCAGTTTACGAGCAGTACTTC	CASSSSPSGRAVYEQYF
-	TRBV7-9	TRBJ1-2	-	TGTGCCAGCAGCTTAGGGGAGGCCTCGGGGGGCTACACCTTC	CASSLGEASGGYTF
TRBD1	TRBV7-7	TRBJ1-2	-	TGTGCTAGCATCCCTATTTTACAGGGGGCCTGGAGCTATGGCTACACCTTC	CASIPILQGAWSYGYTF
TRBD2	TRBV28	TRBJ2-2	-	TGTGCCAGCACCTCAGGAGCCGGGAGGGCCATCGGGGAGCTGTTTTTT	CASTSGAGRAIGELFF
-	TRBV4-2	TRBJ2-3	-	TGTGCCAGCAGCCAAGATCCTCCAGGGGAAAACACAGATACGCAGTATTTT	CASSQDPPGENTDTQYF
TRBD1	TRBV29-1	TRBJ2-5	-	TGCAGCACCCTGGGGACAGGGGGTCGGGAGACCCAGTACTTC	CSTLGTGGRETQYF
-	TRBV28	TRBJ2-7	-	TGTGCCAGCAGCCCTACCGGACAAAGGTACTACGAGCAGTACTTC	CASSPTGQRYYEQYF
-	TRBV5-1	TRBJ2-5	-	TGCGCCAGCAGTCAAAACAGCCTCCAAGAGACCCAGTACTTC	CASSQNSLQETQYF